Included here is one TCR beta chain sequence, with context. The PCR used 60 Vbeta and 13 Jbeta primers. The data were produced by immunoSEQ multiplex PCR, yet TCRdb's version contains in-frame clones alone and is incomplete. This table lists about 77,000 clones. This entry comes from a study of cytomegalovirus exposure and HLA in healthy donors. This CDR3 is 15 amino acids long. From germline, CDR1 is SGHRS and CDR2 YFSETQ. The ends were cut back, 3 bases at V and 5 bases at J, with 17 bases in the middle. The specimen was PBMCs. The chain links TRBV5-1 to TRBJ2-5; D is perhaps TRBD2 (5 bases). The receptor comes from a man in his forties or fifties in good health and CMV-seropositive. The CDR3 spells CASSSTDETGETQYF. DNA of the CDR3: TGCGCCAGCAGCTCCACGGACGAAACGGGGGAGACCCAGTACTTC. The full variable domain, with the rest looked up from reference TRBV5-1 and TRBJ2-5, is KAGVTQTPRYLIKTRGQQVTLSCSPISGHRSVSWYQQTPGQGLQFLFEYFSETQRNKGNFPGRFSGRQFSNSRSEMNVSTLELGDSALYLCASSSTDETGETQYFGPGTRLLVL.